This TCR beta chain was sequenced for a study of blood T cell repertoires in COVID-19 (dated by TCRdb to 2020 to 2021). At the level of the whole study: Samples covering the acute and convalescent phases of COVID-19 were provided by collaborators in the United States, Italy and Spain. The material from the prospective study consisted of cDNA or gDNA derived from T cells, B-cell-depleted T cells, or PBMCs. Deeply sampled blood TCRbeta repertoires from subjects exposed to, actively infected with, or recovered from COVID-19 were included in the dataset. A freely available public database, intended as a resource for researchers studying the immune response to SARS-CoV-2, is where the repertoires were released. Samples were obtained from the ongoing ImmuneRACE study (first 160 participants) and from over 1,000 subjects provided by 6 global collaborators. The sample metadata nearly always contained a de-identified subject ID, COVID-19 status, age in years and sex. Where HLA class I and class II types were available, the types were taken from metadata supplied by the sample provider, not from assay-based typing. The paper's findings and limits, for the study overall: How much clinical and demographic metadata was included differed by source and by participant, and the metadata was provided uncurated.

Participants in the prospective study were aged 18 to 89 years, lived in about two dozen United States geographic areas, and enrolled through a virtual design. Cohort assignment in the prospective study relied on participant-reported clinical history from a screening survey and a study questionnaire. Exposed participants had been in contact with someone with a PCR-confirmed or clinician-diagnosed COVID-19 case within 2 weeks of study entry. Each participant in the prospective study had whole blood, serum and a nasopharyngeal or oropharyngeal swab collected by mobile phlebotomists. Prospective study participants could optionally give additional blood draws and questionnaires over a roughly two-month period. Before DNA extraction, blood samples from the prospective study were shipped at room temperature or frozen. The germline ends are 14 bases apart after V is trimmed by 7 bases and J by 4 bases. As encoded in the germline V gene, CDR1 is MNHEY while CDR2 is SVGAGI. Inclusive of the bounding cysteine and phenylalanine, the CDR3 is 15 residues long. The only DNA kept is the CDR3, 45 bases in frame from the first base.

As regards this clone: No cognate antigen has been identified for it. No base quality information exists; no much larger clone differs at one position.

TCRbeta CDR3 regions were amplified from genomic DNA using the immunoSEQ Assay, a bias-controlled multiplex PCR. The study's processing was this. The number of nucleated cells in each sample was estimated by amplification of reference gene primers within the assay. Sequence reads were collapsed and filtered to measure the absolute abundance of every unique TCRbeta CDR3 rearrangement. For each sample, productive Simpson clonality was calculated as the square root of Simpson's diversity index across productive rearrangements. Not all clones reach the TCRdb copy of this immuneACCESS table, which keeps in-frame sequences only. Checked studies attribute under half of the gap to unresolved V genes and leave the rest unexplained. V, J and clone size are taken as reported in that table, and D and trimming were inferred from the DNA itself. The sample table contains 300,000 or so clones; only one count was recorded for around 92% of them. Roughly 2.9% of the sample goes to the ten largest clones.

The receptor was derived from a woman between 45 and 65 years old who had been exposed to COVID-19. This chain is built from TRBV6-5 and TRBJ1-6; TRBD1 might be the D gene, on 5 matching bases. Sample: PBMCs or T cells enriched from blood (not recorded which). This receptor has the CDR3 CASKERTLYNSPLHF. The DNA sequence is as follows: TGTGCCAGCAAAGAAAGGACACTATATAATTCACCCCTCCACTTT.